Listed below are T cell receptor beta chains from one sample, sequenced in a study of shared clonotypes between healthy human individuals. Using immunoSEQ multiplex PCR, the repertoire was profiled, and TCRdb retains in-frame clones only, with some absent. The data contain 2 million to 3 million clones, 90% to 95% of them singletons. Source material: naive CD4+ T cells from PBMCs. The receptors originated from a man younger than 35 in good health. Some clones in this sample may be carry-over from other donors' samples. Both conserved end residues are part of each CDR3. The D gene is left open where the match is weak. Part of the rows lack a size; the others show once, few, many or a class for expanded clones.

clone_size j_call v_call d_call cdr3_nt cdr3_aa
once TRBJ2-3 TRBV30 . TGTGCCGCCAAGGGATCAGATACGCAGTATTTT CAAKGSDTQYF
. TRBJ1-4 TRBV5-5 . TGTGCCAGCAGCCTGGGACACCGAAATGAAAAACTGTTTTTT CASSLGHRNEKLFF
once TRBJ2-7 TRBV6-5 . TGTGCCACCCAAGACGGATCCTACGAGCAGTACTTC CATQDGSYEQYF
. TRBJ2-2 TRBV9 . TGTGCCAGCAGCGTTGGCGGGACCTACACCGGGGAGCTGTTTTTT CASSVGGTYTGELFF
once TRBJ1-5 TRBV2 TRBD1 TGTGCCAGCAGTTTTCGGGACAGCCGATATAGCAATCAGCCCCAGCATTTT CASSFRDSRYSNQPQHF
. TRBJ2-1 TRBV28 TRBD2 TGTGCCAGCAGTCCGGGACTAGCCTCGAATGAGCAGTTCTTC CASSPGLASNEQFF
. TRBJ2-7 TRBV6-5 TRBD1 TGTGCCAGCAGTTCGGGACAGGGTAAAACCTACGAGCAGTACTTC CASSSGQGKTYEQYF
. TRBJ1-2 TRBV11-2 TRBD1 TGTGCCAGCAGCTCCTCACAGGGGTATGGCTACACCTTC CASSSSQGYGYTF
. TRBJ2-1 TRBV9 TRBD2 TGTGCCAGCAGCCGGACTAGCGGGATTGGGCAGTTCTTC CASSRTSGIGQFF
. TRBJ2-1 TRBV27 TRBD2 TGTGCCAGCGCGGGAGCTATTTACAATGAGCAGTTCTTC CASAGAIYNEQFF
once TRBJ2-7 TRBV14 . TGTGCCAGCAACACGGGGGGCAGGGCCTACGAGCAGTACTTC CASNTGGRAYEQYF
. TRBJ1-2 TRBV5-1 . TGCGCCAGCAGCTTGGACAGAAATGAAGGGGGCTACACCTTC CASSLDRNEGGYTF
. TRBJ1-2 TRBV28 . TGTGCCAGCAGTAACCCCCAGCCGTCTCGCGGCTACACCTTC CASSNPQPSRGYTF
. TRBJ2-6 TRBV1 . TGCACCAGCAGCCAAGATCGTTCGGATCTTCACTCTGGGGCCAACGTCCTGACTTTC CTSSQDRSDLHSGANVLTF
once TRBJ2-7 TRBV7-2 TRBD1 TGTGCCAGCAGCATCTGGGACAGGGAATACGAGCAGTACTTC CASSIWDREYEQYF
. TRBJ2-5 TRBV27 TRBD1 TGTGCCAGCAGTAGAATAACAGGGGTACGAGAGACCCAGTACTTC CASSRITGVRETQYF
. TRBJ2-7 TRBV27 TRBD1 TGTGCCAGCAGTTTAAACTGGGGGACAGGGGCTTCCGAGCAGTACTTC CASSLNWGTGASEQYF
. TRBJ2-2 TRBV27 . TGTGACGGTCCCCAGGGCTGTGCGAACACCGGGGAGCTGTTTTTT CDGPQGCANTGELFF
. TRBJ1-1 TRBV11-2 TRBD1 TGTGCCAGCAGCCGGACAGGGTACACTGAAGCTTTCTTT CASSRTGYTEAFF
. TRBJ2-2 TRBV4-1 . TGCGCCAGCAGCCAGGCCGGGCCTCGGGGCACCGGGGAGCTGTTTTTT CASSQAGPRGTGELFF
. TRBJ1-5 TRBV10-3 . TGTGCCATCAGAGAGGCGCGAGACCAGCCCCAGCATTTT CAIREARDQPQHF
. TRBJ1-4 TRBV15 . TGTGCCACCAGCAGAGCTCCCAGTGAAGCAACTAATGAAAAACTGTTTTTT CATSRAPSEATNEKLFF
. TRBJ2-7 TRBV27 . TGTGCCAGCAGATCCCTAACAGGGAACTACGAGCAGTACTTC CASRSLTGNYEQYF
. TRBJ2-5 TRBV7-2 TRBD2 TGTGCCAGCAGCTTAACGCTAGCGGCCGCCCAAGAGACCCAGTACTTC CASSLTLAAAQETQYF
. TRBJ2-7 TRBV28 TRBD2 TGTGCCAGCAGTCGACTAGCGCGGTCGAACTACGAGCAGTACTTC CASSRLARSNYEQYF
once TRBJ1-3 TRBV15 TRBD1 TGTGCCACCACCAGGGACAGAGTTTCTGGAAACACCATATATTTT CATTRDRVSGNTIYF
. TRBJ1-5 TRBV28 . TGTGCCAGCGGGTATAGCAATCAGCCCCAGCATTTT CASGYSNQPQHF
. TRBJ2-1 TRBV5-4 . TGTGCCAGCAGCGGGGACACGGGCACGTGGAATGAGCAGTTCTTC CASSGDTGTWNEQFF
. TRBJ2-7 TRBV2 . TGTGCCAGTACTGAAGGCAGGGGTTCCTACGAGCAGTACTTC CASTEGRGSYEQYF
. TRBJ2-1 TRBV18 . TGTGCCAGCTCACCGGGGGGAAGGCGTGAGCAGTTCTTC CASSPGGRREQFF
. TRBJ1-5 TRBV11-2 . TGTGCCAGCAGCTTGAAACAGAGCGAACATAGCAATCAGCCCCAGCATTTT CASSLKQSEHSNQPQHF
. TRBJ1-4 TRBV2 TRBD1 TGTGCCAGCAGGGGACAGGGGACTAATGAAAAACTGTTTTTT CASRGQGTNEKLFF
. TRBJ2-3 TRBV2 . TGTGCCAGCAGTATAACCCAAAGCACAGATACGCAGTATTTT CASSITQSTDTQYF
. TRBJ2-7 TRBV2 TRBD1 TGTGCCAGCACAGGGCAGGGGGCCTACGAGCAGTACTTC CASTGQGAYEQYF
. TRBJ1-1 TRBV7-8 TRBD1 TGTGCCAGCCGGACAGGGGAGAACACTGAAGCTTTCTTT CASRTGENTEAFF
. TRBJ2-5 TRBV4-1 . TGCGCCAGCAGCCAAGTCGGCGGTACAGTCCAAGAGACCCAGTACTTC CASSQVGGTVQETQYF
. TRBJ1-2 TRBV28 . TGTGCCAGCAGTTGGCGGGGCGGCTATGGCTACACCTTC CASSWRGGYGYTF
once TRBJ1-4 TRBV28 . TGTGCCAGCAGAGACACCCCTGCAACTGAAAAACTGTTTTTT CASRDTPATEKLFF
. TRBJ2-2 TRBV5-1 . TGCGCCAGCAGCCCAGTCCAGCGGAGAGGCACCGGGGAGCTGTTTTTT CASSPVQRRGTGELFF
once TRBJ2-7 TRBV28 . TGTGCCACGCGCACTGAGGGGGGATATCACGAGCAGTACTTC CATRTEGGYHEQYF
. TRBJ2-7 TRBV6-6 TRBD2 TGTGCCAGCAGTCCCCTGGGACTAGCGGTTAGCAGCGAGCAGTACTTC CASSPLGLAVSSEQYF
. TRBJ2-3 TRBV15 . TGTGCCACCAGCAGAGGAGGTCTCTCCGCGGATACGCAGTATTTT CATSRGGLSADTQYF
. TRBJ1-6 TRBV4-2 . TGTGCCAGCAGCCAGGGGGGCGATTCACCCCTCCACTTT CASSQGGDSPLHF
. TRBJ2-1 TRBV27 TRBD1 TGTGCCAGCAGTGGACCGGGACAGGGAGACTATGAGCAGTTCTTC CASSGPGQGDYEQFF
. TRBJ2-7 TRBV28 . TGTGCCAGCAGTTCCCCCGGCACCGCTAGCTACGAGCAGTACTTC CASSSPGTASYEQYF
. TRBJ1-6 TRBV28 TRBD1 TGTGCCAGCAGAGTTGGACAGGGAGGTTCACCCCTCCACTTT CASRVGQGGSPLHF
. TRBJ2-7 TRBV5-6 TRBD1 TGTGCCAGCAGAGAAACCGGGACAGGCACCTACGAGCAGTACTTC CASRETGTGTYEQYF
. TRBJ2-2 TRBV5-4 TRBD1 TGTGCCAGCAGCCTCCTAGGGGGACAGGGCACCGGGGAGCTGTTTTTT CASSLLGGQGTGELFF
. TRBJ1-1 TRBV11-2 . TGTGCCACCAAGAGGGGGGAAAAGGAGGCTGAAGCTTTCTTT CATKRGEKEAEAFF
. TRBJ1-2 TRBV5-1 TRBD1 TGCGCCAGCAGAGAAACAGGGACAGGGACGGCTGGCTACACCTTC CASRETGTGTAGYTF
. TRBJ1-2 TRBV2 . TGTGCCAGTAAGAGTCCCGGGACCGCCTACTATGGCTACACCTTC CASKSPGTAYYGYTF
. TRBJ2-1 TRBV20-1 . TGCAGTGCTAGTAAGACTGGGGAGCAGTTCTTC CSASKTGEQFF
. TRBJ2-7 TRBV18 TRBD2 TGTGCCAGCTCACGCGGTAGCGGGATTAGCTCCTACGAGCAGTACTTC CASSRGSGISSYEQYF
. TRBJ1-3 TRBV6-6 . TGTGCCAGCAGCGGGACGTCGCTCGGAAACACCATATATTTT CASSGTSLGNTIYF
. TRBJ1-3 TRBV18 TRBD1 TGTGCCAGCTCACCCTCAGGGACAGGGAACCTTGGAAACACCATATATTTT CASSPSGTGNLGNTIYF
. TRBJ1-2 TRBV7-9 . TGTGCCAGCAGCTGGGGAGCCGGGGCCTATGGCTACACCTTC CASSWGAGAYGYTF
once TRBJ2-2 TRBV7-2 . TGTGCCAGCAGCCCACAGGCAGCGAACACCGGGGAGCTGTTTTTT CASSPQAANTGELFF